This TCR beta chain was sequenced during a study of blood T cell repertoires in COVID-19. The overall study: COVID-19 samples, acute and convalescent, were from the United States, Italy and Spain. The analysed material was cDNA or gDNA that came from T cells, B-cell-depleted T cells, or PBMCs.

Authors' analysis steps: Nucleated cell counts were estimated from reference gene primer amplification. Measured with immunoSEQ multiplex PCR; TCRdb has only the in-frame clones, and not every one. V and J calls and clone size come straight from that table; D and trimming were deduced from the DNA. Seen here are fewer than 130,000 clones, 85% to 90% observed once, and the top ten hold 32%. With V trimmed by 1 base and J by 4 bases, 7 bases remained unmatched. CDR1 and CDR2 (germline): SGHRS, YFSETQ. This CDR3 has 15 residues. This clonotype was sampled from a woman older than 75 with acute or convalescent COVID-19. V gene TRBV5-1 combines with J gene TRBJ1-2; 7 bases fit TRBD1. The sample comprised peripheral blood. CDR3 DNA sequence: TGCGCCAGCAGCTTGACAGGGGTGGACCTCTATGGCTACACCTTC. Amino acids: CASSLTGVDLYGYTF.